This entry lists 15 T cell receptor beta chains sequenced from one sample in a study of cytomegalovirus exposure and HLA in healthy donors. PCR was performed using 60 Vbeta and 13 Jbeta primers. The protocol was immunoSEQ multiplex PCR, while the TCRdb copy is restricted to in-frame clones and leaves out a portion. The repertoire includes around 150,000 clones, 75% of them detected once, and over 4% sits in the top ten. Source material: PBMCs. The receptors were sampled from a male donor in good health and CMV-seronegative.

This sequence joins TRBV9 and TRBJ1-3; 9 bases align to TRBD1. The CDR3 has 16 amino acids. After removal of 3 bases from V and 3 bases from J, the junction contained 7 bases not matched to a gene. Looked up from germline, CDR1 is SGDLS and CDR2 is YYNGEE. The DNA of the CDR3 is TGTGCCAGCAGCGCCCAGGGACAGGGTTATGGAAACACCATATATTTT. Its translation is CASSAQGQGYGNTIYF.

This rearrangement joins TRBV11-2 to TRBJ2-5, with 7 bases aligning to TRBD1. The CDR3 length is 15 residues. The germline CDR1 and CDR2 sequences are SGHAT and FQNNGV. Unmatched junction bases numbered 7, after V lost 5 bases and J lost 1 base. The CDR3: CASSLMGQSQETQYF. DNA for the CDR3: TGTGCCAGCAGCCTTATGGGACAGTCCCAAGAGACCCAGTACTTC.

This clone was found once. The chain is built from TRBV7-9 and TRBJ2-7; D unclear. CDR1 and CDR2 from the germline V gene are SEHNR and FQNEAQ (reference sequence). The V gene lost 6 bases and the J gene lost 5 bases, with 11 bases spanning the gap. This CDR3 comprises 12 residues. The CDR3, as DNA: TGTGCCAGCAGTCCAGACATAAACGAGCAGTACTTC. Protein sequence: CASSPDINEQYF.

This clone was detected only once. The chain uses TRBV4-1 and TRBJ2-3; 9 positions agree with TRBD2. Looked up from germline, CDR1 is MGHRA and CDR2 is YSYEKL. The CDR3 is 13 residues long. Germline trimming cut 11 bases from V and 2 bases from J; bases unmatched to any gene: 5. DNA for the CDR3: TGCGCCGTCGGGACTAGCTCCACAGATACGCAGTATTTT. Translated, it gives CAVGTSSTDTQYF.

J is TRBJ2-1 and V is TRBV27, with D unresolved. This CDR3 contains 14 residues. V was cut by 4 bases and J by 3 bases, with 10 bases left in between. Germline values: CDR1 MNHEY, CDR2 SMNVEV (reference sequence). The chain's CDR3 is CASSSPYGYNEQFF. The DNA of the CDR3 is TGTGCCAGCAGTTCTCCGTACGGCTACAATGAGCAGTTCTTC.

This chain links TRBV6-5 with TRBJ1-6, with a weak D call TRBD1 (5 bases). Germline loops: CDR1 MNHEY, CDR2 SVGAGI. This CDR3 is built from 16 residues. The V and J ends lost 2 bases and 8 bases respectively, with 16 bases between them. CDR3 loop: CASSYQPGGGDSPLHF. CDR3 DNA: TGTGCCAGCAGTTACCAACCCGGGGGAGGCGATTCACCCCTCCACTTT.

The chain has TRBV4-2 and TRBJ2-5; D unclear. The J call is uncertain, as TRBJ2-7 better fits the DNA end. CDR3 size: 14 residues. Germline CDR1 LGHNA, CDR2 YNFKEQ. The CDR3 DNA follows: TGTGCCAGCAGCCAAGAAAAGAGGTCCTACGAGCAGTACTTC. Translated, it gives CASSQEKRSYEQYF.

The chain links TRBV7-3 to TRBJ2-5, with D possibly matching TRBD1 (6 bases). The CDR3 spans 13 residues. The V end lost 6 bases, the J end lost 5 bases, and 13 bases lay between the germline ends. Germline V gene sequence: CDR1 SGHTA, CDR2 FQGTGA. The CDR3 reads CASRAQGAETQYF. CDR3 sequence (DNA): TGTGCCAGCAGAGCACAGGGAGCGGAGACCCAGTACTTC.

The CDR3 nucleotides read TGTGCCAGCTCACCACGGACAGGGAGGTATAACGGGGAGCTGTTTTTT. Translating it yields CASSPRTGRYNGELFF. The chain uses TRBV18 and TRBJ2-2, with 8 bases that match TRBD1. The CDR3 has 16 amino acids. Germline values: CDR1 KGHSH, CDR2 LQKENI. The V gene end was trimmed by 1 base and the J gene end by 7 bases; junction bases not matched to a gene: 8.

V and J are TRBV6-5 and TRBJ1-2, with 7 bases that match TRBD1. The V segment lost 2 bases and the J segment 7 bases; nucleotides outside the gene matches: 10. The CDR3 loop spans 15 amino acids. Germline V gene sequence: CDR1 MNHEY, CDR2 SVGAGI. As DNA, the CDR3 is TGTGCCAGCAGTTACGCCAGGGGGTTTGACTTTGGCTACACCTTC. It translates to CASSYARGFDFGYTF.

V gene TRBV10-3 combines with J gene TRBJ1-1; D gene unclear. Germline V gene lookup returns CDR1 ENHRY and CDR2 SYGVKD. Deletions cut 5 bases from V and 3 bases from J, with 10 bases between. The length of the CDR3 is 13 residues. CDR3 residues: CAISHPGDTEAFF. The DNA of the CDR3 is TGTGCCATCAGTCACCCCGGGGACACTGAAGCTTTCTTT.

This chain joins TRBV7-9 and TRBJ1-5; 10 nucleotides align to TRBD1. V dropped 3 bases and J dropped 7; count of bases not matched to a gene: 15. This CDR3 is 18 amino acids long. Per the germline V gene, CDR1 is SEHNR and CDR2 is FQNEAQ (reference sequence). CDR3: CASSFSPGQGPIGQPQHF. DNA for the CDR3: TGTGCCAGCAGCTTTTCACCGGGACAGGGGCCGATCGGACAGCCCCAGCATTTT.

Remarks on this clone: The same CDR3 arises from other DNA sequences in this sample as well. The genes are TRBV4-1 and TRBJ2-3, with no clear D. Trimming removed 0 bases at V and 0 bases at J, with 4 bases between. The CDR3 has 14 amino acids. Germline V gene lookup returns CDR1 MGHRA and CDR2 YSYEKL. The CDR3 sequence is CASSQDPSTDTQYF. In DNA, the CDR3 is TGCGCCAGCAGCCAAGATCCAAGCACAGATACGCAGTATTTT.

This chain joins TRBV18 and TRBJ2-7, with D tentatively TRBD1 (5 bases). With 3 bases removed from V and 3 bases from J, the gap between germline ends came to 9 bases. Per the germline V gene, CDR1 is KGHSH and CDR2 is LQKENI. The CDR3 spans 13 residues. The CDR3 nucleotides are TGTGCCAGCTCACCTGGGGCAGGCTACGAGCAGTACTTC. Amino acids: CASSPGAGYEQYF.

V gene TRBV2 combines with J gene TRBJ2-7; TRBD1 is a possible D gene (5 bases). The CDR3 loop spans 14 amino acids. The V gene's germline CDR1 is SNHLY and CDR2 FYNNEI. V lost 4 bases and J lost 6, with 16 bases in between. This CDR3 reads CASSAVDSRIEQYF. The DNA of the CDR3 is TGTGCCAGCAGTGCGGTAGACAGTCGGATCGAGCAGTACTTC.